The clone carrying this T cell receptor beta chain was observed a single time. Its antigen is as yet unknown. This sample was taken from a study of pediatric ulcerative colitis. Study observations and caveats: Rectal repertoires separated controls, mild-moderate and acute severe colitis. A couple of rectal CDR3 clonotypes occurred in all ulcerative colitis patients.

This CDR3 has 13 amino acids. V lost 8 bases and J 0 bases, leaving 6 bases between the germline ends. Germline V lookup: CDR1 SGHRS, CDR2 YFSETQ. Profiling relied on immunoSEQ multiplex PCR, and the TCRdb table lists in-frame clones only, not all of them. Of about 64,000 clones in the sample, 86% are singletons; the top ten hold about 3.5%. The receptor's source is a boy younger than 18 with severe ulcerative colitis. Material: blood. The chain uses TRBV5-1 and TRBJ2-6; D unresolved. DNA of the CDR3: TGCGCCAGTAGGAGCTCTGGGGCCAACGTCCTGACTTTC. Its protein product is CASRSSGANVLTF.